This record looks at one T cell receptor (beta chain) sequence and its context. Its antigen specificity is not known. Qualities for individual bases were not recorded, and no much larger clone is one base off. The CDR3, cysteine through phenylalanine, is 14 amino acids long. The DNA shown is the 42-base CDR3, in frame from base 1. CDR1 LGHDT and CDR2 YNNKEL were looked up in the germline V gene (reference sequence). Between the V and J ends, shortened by 4 bases and 4 bases respectively, the junction contains 11 bases. This sample is drawn from a study of blood T cell repertoires in COVID-19 (dated by TCRdb to about 2020). Background on the whole study: Collaborator samples came from the United States, Italy and Spain and covered acute and convalescent phases of COVID-19. The samples were drawn from the first 160 participants of the ongoing ImmuneRACE study and from 1,254 subjects provided by 6 global collaborators. The dataset comprised deeply sampled blood TCRbeta repertoires from subjects exposed to, actively infected with, or recovered from COVID-19. Where available, HLA class I and class II types were taken from metadata supplied by the sample provider and were not determined by assay-based typing. The repertoires were released in a freely available public database intended as a resource for research on the immune response to SARS-CoV-2. The sample metadata nearly always contained a de-identified subject ID, COVID-19 status, age in years and sex. The material from the prospective study consisted of cDNA or gDNA derived from T cells, B-cell-depleted T cells, or PBMCs. General findings and caveats noted by the study authors: The quantity of clinical and demographic metadata differed by source and by participant and was supplied without curation.

The immunoSEQ Assay, a bias-controlled multiplex PCR, was used to amplify TCRbeta CDR3 regions from genomic DNA. In the paper's pipeline: Within the assay, amplification of reference gene primers was used to estimate how many nucleated cells each sample contained. To quantify the absolute abundance of each unique TCRbeta CDR3 rearrangement, sequence reads were collapsed and filtered. For each sample, productive Simpson clonality was calculated as the square root of Simpson's diversity index across productive rearrangements. In its TCRdb copy, this immuneACCESS table keeps in-frame sequences only and misses some clones. Where compared with another copy, unresolved V genes explain less than half of these, and the others have no known cause. That table supplies the V and J calls and clone size; D and trimming were determined from the DNA. This sample is represented by under 80,000 clones; over 65% of them were singletons. The ten largest account for about a fifth of the sample.

Each collaborating institution followed its own protocols to collect whole blood in K2EDTA tubes. For TCRbeta analysis, collaborators shipped samples as frozen whole blood, isolated PBMCs, or DNA extracted from either of those sample types. Material: peripheral blood. This clonotype originated in an elderly man with active or convalescent COVID-19. In this chain, TRBV3-1 (or the pseudogene TRBV3-2) is recombined with TRBJ2-1; D gene: possibly TRBD2, on 6 matching bases. The CDR3 is CASSPSGGYNEQFF. The DNA sequence is TGTGCCAGCAGCCCAAGTGGGGGGTACAATGAGCAGTTCTTC.